The 8 T cell receptor beta chains reported below all come from one sample, sequenced in a study of beta chain features in type 1 diabetes. Of the isolated RNA, all was reverse transcribed, and so the sequenced material was expressed TCRB transcripts. Repertoires were generated with immunoSEQ multiplex PCR, while TCRdb's copy carries only in-frame clones and drops some. Here the sample spans 620,000 or so clones, roughly a sixth being singletons. Sequencing was done on a sample of naive CD4+ T cells from blood. The receptors shown here come from a man younger than 35 in good health.

Only a few counts were recorded for this clone. The gene calls are TRBV6-6 and TRBJ2-7; a weak D match, TRBD2 (7 bases). Germline-derived CDR1 and CDR2 are MNHNY and SVGAGI (reference sequence). CDR3 length equals 15 residues. V lost 2 bases, J lost 3 bases, and 14 bases lay in between. The CDR3 nucleotides are TGTGCCAGCAGTTACGGGGGGGGCGGCTTCTACGAGCAGTACTTC. Its translation: CASSYGGGGFYEQYF.

The CDR3 sequence is CASSVVPTGDTEAFF. The DNA of the CDR3 is TGTGCCAGCAGCGTAGTTCCGACAGGGGATACTGAAGCTTTCTTT. The J gene is TRBJ1-1, the V gene TRBV9; 8 bases line up with TRBD1. J gave up 5 bases and V 0 bases, and 6 bases lay outside the gene matches. The CDR3 is 15 residues long. The V gene's germline CDR1 is SGDLS and CDR2 YYNGEE.

This clone has a handful of counts. The rearrangement joins TRBV5-4 to TRBJ2-4, with 10 bases identical to TRBD2. Trimming took 0 bases from V and 0 from J; bases not matched to a gene: 0. In germline, CDR1 is SGHNT, CDR2 YYREEE (reference sequence). The CDR3 consists of 16 residues. CDR3 coding DNA: TGTGCCAGCAGCTTGGAGCGGGGGGGAGCCAAAAACATTCAGTACTTC. Translated: CASSLERGGAKNIQYF.

In this sample, this clone turned up a few times. J is TRBJ1-5 and V is TRBV2; a possible D gene is TRBD1 (5 bases). Trimming left V 6 bases short and J 6 bases short, with 18 bases between. Germline values: CDR1 SNHLY, CDR2 FYNNEI. The CDR3 has 15 amino acids. This CDR3 is CASRDRTGRGQPQHF. The DNA for the CDR3 is TGTGCCAGCAGAGACAGAACAGGACGGGGTCAGCCCCAGCATTTT.

This clone came up a few times. The chain recombines TRBV5-1 with TRBJ1-4; D call uncertain. The CDR3 totals 16 residues. The ends were cut back, 4 bases at V and 0 bases at J, with 13 bases in the middle. Germline CDR1 SGHRS, CDR2 YFSETQ. The CDR3 region is CASSIRGPATNEKLFF. CDR3 sequence (DNA): TGCGCCAGCAGCATCCGAGGCCCTGCAACTAATGAAAAACTGTTTTTT.

The V call is TRBV5-1, the J call TRBJ2-1, with 7 bases aligning to TRBD1. The CDR3 totals 12 residues. The J segment lost 10 bases and the V segment lost 0 bases, leaving 1 base of the junction unmatched. Germline CDR1 SGHRS, CDR2 YFSETQ. For the CDR3, the DNA is TGCGCCAGCAGCTTGGCCAGGGGGGAGCAGTTCTTC. The encoded protein is CASSLARGEQFF.

As for this clone: The sample has other DNA sequences that encode this CDR3 too. The chain joins TRBV28 to TRBJ2-5; D gene unclear. V was trimmed by 8 bases and J by 2 bases, leaving 6 bases between them. The CDR3 runs 11 residues. Germline V CDR1 and CDR2: MDHEN, SYDVKM. The CDR3 spells CASRNQETQYF. CDR3 nucleotide sequence: TGTGCCAGCCGAAATCAAGAGACCCAGTACTTC.

The genes are TRBV6-5 and TRBJ1-2; no definite D call. The CDR3 is made up of 14 amino acids. Germline CDR1 reads MNHEY; CDR2 reads SVGAGI. Trimming removed 2 bases from V and 5 bases from J, with 12 bases in between. CDR3 in amino acids: CASSYTAPIYGYTF. The CDR3 region has the DNA TGTGCCAGCAGTTACACTGCCCCCATTTATGGCTACACCTTC.